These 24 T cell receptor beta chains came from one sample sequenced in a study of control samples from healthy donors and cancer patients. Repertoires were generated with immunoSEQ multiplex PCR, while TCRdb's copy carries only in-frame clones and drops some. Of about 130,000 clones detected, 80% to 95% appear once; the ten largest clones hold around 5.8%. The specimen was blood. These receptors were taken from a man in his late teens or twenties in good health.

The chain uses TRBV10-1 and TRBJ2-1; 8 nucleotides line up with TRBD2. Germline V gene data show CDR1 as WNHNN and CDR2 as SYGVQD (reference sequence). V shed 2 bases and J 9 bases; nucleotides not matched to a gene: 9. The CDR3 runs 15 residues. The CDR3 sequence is CASSESRGGSGEQFF. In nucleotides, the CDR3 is TGCGCCAGCAGTGAGAGCCGGGGGGGAAGCGGTGAGCAGTTCTTC.

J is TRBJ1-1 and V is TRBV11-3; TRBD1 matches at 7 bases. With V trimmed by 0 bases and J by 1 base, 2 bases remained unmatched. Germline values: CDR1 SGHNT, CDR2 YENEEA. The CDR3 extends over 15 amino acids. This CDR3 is CASSLDGTANTEAFF. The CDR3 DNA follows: TGTGCCAGCAGCTTAGATGGGACAGCGAACACTGAAGCTTTCTTT.

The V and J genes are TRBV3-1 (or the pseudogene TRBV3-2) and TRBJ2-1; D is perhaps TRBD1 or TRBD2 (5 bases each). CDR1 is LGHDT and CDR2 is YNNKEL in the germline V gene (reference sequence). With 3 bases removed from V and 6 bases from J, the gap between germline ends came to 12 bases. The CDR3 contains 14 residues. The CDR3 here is CASSQGTSPNEQFF. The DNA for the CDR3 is TGTGCCAGCAGCCAGGGGACCTCCCCCAATGAGCAGTTCTTC.

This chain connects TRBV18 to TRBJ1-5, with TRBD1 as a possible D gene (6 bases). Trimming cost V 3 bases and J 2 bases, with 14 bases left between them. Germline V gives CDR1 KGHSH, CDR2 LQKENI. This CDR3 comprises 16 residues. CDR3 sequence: CASSPEGGAGNQPQHF. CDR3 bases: TGTGCCAGCTCACCTGAAGGGGGGGCGGGCAATCAGCCCCAGCATTTT. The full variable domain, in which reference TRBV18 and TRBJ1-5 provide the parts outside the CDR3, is NAGVMQNPRHLVRRRGQEARLRCSPMKGHSHVYWYRQLPEEGLKFMVYLQKENIIDESGMPKERFSAEFPKEGPSILRIQQVVRGDSAAYFCASSPEGGAGNQPQHFGDGTRLSIL.

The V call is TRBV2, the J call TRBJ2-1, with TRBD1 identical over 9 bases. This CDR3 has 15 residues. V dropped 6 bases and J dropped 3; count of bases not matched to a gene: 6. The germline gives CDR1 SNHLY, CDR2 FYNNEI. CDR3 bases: TGTGCCAGCAGGGGACAGGGAAGATTCTACAATGAGCAGTTCTTC. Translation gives CASRGQGRFYNEQFF.

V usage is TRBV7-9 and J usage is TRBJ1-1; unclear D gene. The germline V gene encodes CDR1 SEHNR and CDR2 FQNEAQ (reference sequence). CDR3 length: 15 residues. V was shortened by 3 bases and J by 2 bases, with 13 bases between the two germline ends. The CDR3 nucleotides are TGTGCCAGCAGCTTTATTGCCCTGCAAAACACTGAAGCTTTCTTT. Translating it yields CASSFIALQNTEAFF.

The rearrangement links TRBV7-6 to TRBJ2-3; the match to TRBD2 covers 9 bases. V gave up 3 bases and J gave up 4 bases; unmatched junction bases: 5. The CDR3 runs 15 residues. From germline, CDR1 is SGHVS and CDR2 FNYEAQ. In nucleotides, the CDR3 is TGTGCCAGCAGCTTTGCGGGGGGGCCTGCAGATACGCAGTATTTT. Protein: CASSFAGGPADTQYF.

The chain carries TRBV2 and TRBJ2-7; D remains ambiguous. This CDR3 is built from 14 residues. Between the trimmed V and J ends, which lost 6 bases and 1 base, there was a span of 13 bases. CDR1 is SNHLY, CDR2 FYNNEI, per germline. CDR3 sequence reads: CASRAETASYEQYF. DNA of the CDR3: TGTGCCAGCAGGGCCGAGACGGCTTCCTACGAGCAGTACTTC.

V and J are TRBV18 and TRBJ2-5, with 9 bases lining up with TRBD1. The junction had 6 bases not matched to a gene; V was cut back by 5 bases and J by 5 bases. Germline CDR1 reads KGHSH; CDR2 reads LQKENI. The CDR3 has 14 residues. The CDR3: CASSTTTGGETQYF. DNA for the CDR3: TGTGCCAGCTCAACTACGACAGGGGGGGAGACCCAGTACTTC.

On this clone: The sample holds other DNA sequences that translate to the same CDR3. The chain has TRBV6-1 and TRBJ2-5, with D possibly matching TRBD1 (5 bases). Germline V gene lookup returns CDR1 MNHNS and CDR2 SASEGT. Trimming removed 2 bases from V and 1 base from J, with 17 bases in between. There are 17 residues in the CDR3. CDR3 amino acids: CASSELQVRHPQETQYF. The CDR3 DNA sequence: TGTGCCAGCAGTGAATTACAGGTTCGACACCCCCAAGAGACCCAGTACTTC.

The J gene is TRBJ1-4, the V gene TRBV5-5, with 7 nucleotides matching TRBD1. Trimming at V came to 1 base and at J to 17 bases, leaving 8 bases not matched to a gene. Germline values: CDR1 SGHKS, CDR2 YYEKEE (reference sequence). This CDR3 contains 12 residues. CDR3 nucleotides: TGTGCCAGCAGCTTGCGGGCGGACAGGAACTTTTTT. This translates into CASSLRADRNFF.

This chain's CDR3 is CASSLGQTYRDSPLHF. The DNA for the CDR3 is TGCGCCAGCAGCTTGGGCCAGACCTATAGGGATTCACCCCTCCACTTT. V and J are TRBV5-1 and TRBJ1-6; D not certain. Looked up from germline, CDR1 is SGHRS and CDR2 is YFSETQ. V was clipped by 0 bases and J by 8 bases, with 15 bases between them. The CDR3 sequence is 16 residues long.

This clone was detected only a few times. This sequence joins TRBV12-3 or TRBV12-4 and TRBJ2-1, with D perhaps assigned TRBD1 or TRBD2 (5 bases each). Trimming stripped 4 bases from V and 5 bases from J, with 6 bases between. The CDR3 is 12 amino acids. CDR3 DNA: TGTGCCAGCAGTTGGGACCACAATGAGCAGTTCTTC. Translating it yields CASSWDHNEQFF.

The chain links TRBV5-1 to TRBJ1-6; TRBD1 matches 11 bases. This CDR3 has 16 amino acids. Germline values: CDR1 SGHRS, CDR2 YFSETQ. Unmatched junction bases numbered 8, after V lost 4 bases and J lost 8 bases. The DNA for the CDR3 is TGCGCCAGCAGCAGAGCCCCGGGACAGGGGGATTCACCCCTCCACTTT. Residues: CASSRAPGQGDSPLHF.

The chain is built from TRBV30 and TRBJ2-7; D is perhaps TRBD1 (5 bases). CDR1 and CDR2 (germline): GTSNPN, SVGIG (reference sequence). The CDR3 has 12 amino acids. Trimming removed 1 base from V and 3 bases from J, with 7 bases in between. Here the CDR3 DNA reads TGTGCCTGGAGTGGTGACAGCTACGAGCAGTACTTC. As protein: CAWSGDSYEQYF.

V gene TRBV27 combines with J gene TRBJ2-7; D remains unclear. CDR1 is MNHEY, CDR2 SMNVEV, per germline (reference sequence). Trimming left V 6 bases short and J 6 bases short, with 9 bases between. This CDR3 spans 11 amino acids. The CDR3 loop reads CASSSPVEQYF. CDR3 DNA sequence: TGTGCCAGCAGCTCCCCGGTCGAGCAGTACTTC.

The CDR3 DNA reads as TGTGCCAGCAGCTTGGGAGGGGGGCAGACGCAAGAGACCCAGTACTTC. Its protein product is CASSLGGGQTQETQYF. The J gene is TRBJ2-5, the V gene TRBV5-4; D tentatively reads TRBD1 or TRBD2 (6 bases each). The CDR3 consists of 16 residues. The V and J ends lost 0 bases and 2 bases respectively, with 14 bases between them. Germline loops: CDR1 SGHNT, CDR2 YYREEE (reference sequence).

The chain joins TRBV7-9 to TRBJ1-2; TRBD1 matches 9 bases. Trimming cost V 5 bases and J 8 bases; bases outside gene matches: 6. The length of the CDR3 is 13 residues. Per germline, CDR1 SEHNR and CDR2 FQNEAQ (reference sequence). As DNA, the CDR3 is TGTGCCAGCAGCATCCGGGACAGGGACGGCTACACCTTC. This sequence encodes CASSIRDRDGYTF.

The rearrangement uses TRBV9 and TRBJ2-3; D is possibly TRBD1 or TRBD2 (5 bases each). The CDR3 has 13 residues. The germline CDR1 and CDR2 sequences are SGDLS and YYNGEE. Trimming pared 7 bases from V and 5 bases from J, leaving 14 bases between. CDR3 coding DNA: TGTGCCAGCGGCCTGGAGAGGGGAGATACGCAGTATTTT. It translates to CASGLERGDTQYF. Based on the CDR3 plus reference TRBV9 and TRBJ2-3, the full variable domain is DSGVTQTPKHLITATGQRVTLRCSPRSGDLSVYWYQQSLDQGLQFLIQYYNGEERAKGNILERFSAQQFPDLHSELNLSSLELGDSALYFCASGLERGDTQYFGPGTRLTVL.

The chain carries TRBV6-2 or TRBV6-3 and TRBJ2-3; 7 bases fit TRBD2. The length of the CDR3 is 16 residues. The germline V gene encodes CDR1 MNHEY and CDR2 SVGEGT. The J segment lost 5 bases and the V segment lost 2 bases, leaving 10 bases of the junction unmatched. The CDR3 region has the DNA TGTGCCAGCAGTTACGTTGGCGGGGGAAAGGAAGATACGCAGTATTTT. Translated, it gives CASSYVGGGKEDTQYF.

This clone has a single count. The CDR3 sequence is CASSLSRLYLRKANYGYTF. CDR3 in DNA: TGTGCCAGCAGCTTGTCACGACTTTACCTCCGAAAGGCAAACTATGGCTACACCTTC. The rearrangement links TRBV7-9 to TRBJ1-2; no clear D gene. With 3 bases removed from V and 2 bases from J, the gap between germline ends came to 25 bases. This CDR3 is built from 19 residues. The V gene's germline CDR1 is SEHNR and CDR2 FQNEAQ (reference sequence).

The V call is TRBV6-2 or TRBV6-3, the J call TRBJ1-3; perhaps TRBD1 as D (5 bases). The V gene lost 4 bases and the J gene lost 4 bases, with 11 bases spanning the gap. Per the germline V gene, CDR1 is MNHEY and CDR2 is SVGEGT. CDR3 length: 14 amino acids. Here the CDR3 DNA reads TGTGCCAGCAGTTGGGGGGGGTTAGGAAACACCATATATTTT. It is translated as CASSWGGLGNTIYF.

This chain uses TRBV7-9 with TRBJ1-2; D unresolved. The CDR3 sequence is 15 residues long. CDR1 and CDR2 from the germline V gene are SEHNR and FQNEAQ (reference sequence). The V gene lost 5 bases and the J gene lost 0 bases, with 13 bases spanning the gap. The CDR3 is CASSGRVLTNYGYTF. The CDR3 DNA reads TGTGCCAGCAGCGGCCGAGTTCTCACTAACTATGGCTACACCTTC.

The CDR3 protein is CASSQRDRGMVSFHEQYF. CDR3 coding DNA: TGCGCCAGCAGCCAAAGGGACAGGGGAATGGTTAGTTTCCACGAGCAGTACTTC. This chain uses TRBV5-1 with TRBJ2-7; 10 bases fit TRBD1. With 4 bases clipped from V and 5 bases from J, the junction kept 18 bases outside the gene matches. Per germline, CDR1 SGHRS and CDR2 YFSETQ. The CDR3 totals 18 residues.